This record concerns one TCR beta chain sequence. This clonotype was seen more than once but under ten times. No cognate antigen has been identified for it. Base quality data are lacking; no much larger clone is found one base away. The source of the sample is a study of immune aging and cytomegalovirus after organ transplant (dated by TCRdb to the early 2020s). Notes on the research overall: All transplant recipients received three-drug immunosuppression with prednisone, tacrolimus, and mycophenolate.

The library came from single-cell sequencing. The run used an Illumina NovaSeq 6000. The BD Rhapsody Targeted mRNA and AbSeq Reagent Kit was used in a microwell format for cell capture and library preparation. The libraries included TCR, sample tags, AbSeq, and targeted mRNA drawn from the Human T-Cell Expression Panel together with custom TOX and TOX2 primers. Sequencing of the libraries was performed on an Illumina NovaSeq. The paper's processing steps were these. The analysis covered approximately 11,000 cells in total, of which 7,000 to 7,500 were CD8 T cells and 4494 were CD8 T cells with an identifiable TCR CDR3. The BD Rhapsody Targeted Analysis Pipeline, including V(D)J processing, was run on the Seven Bridges Genomics platform to process the raw data. SeqGeq 1.6.0 was used for quality control, Sample Tag demultiplexing with Lex-BDSMK, clone identification with VDJ Explorer, and Seurat clustering. A clone was considered non-expanded if it made up <1% of CD8 T cells, and considered a clonal expansion if it made up >2.5% of the sample. TCRdb handled the public reads itself, with Q25 trimming in fastp and clone calling in MiXCR, and kept productive beta chains. Merged by CDR3 protein, the rows form single entries marked with the most common genes and DNA. TCRdb, not the original authors, processed these V and J calls. The sample profile shows 20,000 to 25,000 distinct CDR3 sequences; around 34% of them were found once. In total, the top ten clones hold less than 30% of the sample.

The study at large found these results: Post-transplant increases in aged-phenotype cells were observed regardless of clone size, following viremia and occurring earlier in large clones (days 200-264) than in small clones. Large clones contained a bigger proportion of TEMRA cells, and over time the seven largest clones (around 2,000 cells) picked up aged and TEMRA cells and lost TCM cells. Because CD57 was not measured in the sequencing data, a conservative gene-based aging definition was used instead.

What this sample's time point label stands for: five sample-tagged time points from pre-transplant (day -1) to day 368 post-transplant, pooled. Thawed PBMC were stimulated with a CMV IE-1 overlapping peptide library for over 9 hours, with no transport inhibitors added. After thawing, cells were rested overnight and were then stimulated in R10 medium with CD28/CD49d costimulation. The IE-1 peptide library was made up of 15-amino-acid peptides, each overlapping by 11 amino acids. Samples from each time point were barcoded using BD Single-Cell Multiplexing Kit Sample Tags, then pooled and stained with sorting antibodies plus oligo-conjugated anti-CD45RA. A BD FACSAria III was used to sort CMV-responsive CD8+CD137+ and CD4+CD154+ T cells at 4-way purity. EDTA vacutainers were used to collect blood, which was then processed with a Ficoll gradient within 1-24 hours. A distance of 13 bases separates the germline ends of V and J, which lose 5 bases and 5 bases respectively. From the cysteine up to the phenylalanine, the CDR3 has a length of 13 residues. Just the 39-base CDR3 DNA is kept, in frame starting at base 1. Per the germline V gene (reference sequence), PRHDT is the CDR1 and FYEKMQ is the CDR2.

The chain couples TRBV13 to TRBJ2-7, with the D gene too uncertain to name. The TCR was taken from a female donor who had a heart transplant and CMV viremia. The source material was CMV peptide-activated CD4+ and CD8+ T cells sorted from blood, sampled at five time points, pooled. Sample cell subset or site, as interpreted from the label and publication: sorted CD8+CD137+ and CD4+CD154+ T cells after about 11 h CMV IE-1 peptide stimulation. The encoded CDR3 is CASSLPNRDEQYF. Read as DNA, the sequence is TGTGCCAGCAGCCTCCCGAACCGGGACGAGCAGTACTTC.